A single sample is the source of the 6 T cell receptor beta chains below, sequenced in a study of radiotherapy plus CTLA-4 blockade in lung cancer. Libraries were prepared by immunoSEQ multiplex PCR; TCRdb keeps only in-frame clonotypes and omits some of them. In the table there are tens of thousands of clones, roughly 86% of which are singletons. Sequences were derived from peripheral blood, sampled from a patient treated with radiotherapy plus ipilimumab. The source is a human donor with non-small cell lung cancer whose response to radiotherapy plus ipilimumab could not be evaluated.

The CDR3 sequence: CASSMRAGGPIEQFF. CDR3 nucleotides: TGTGCCAGTAGTATGAGAGCGGGAGGGCCGATTGAGCAGTTCTTC. The chain joins TRBV19 to TRBJ2-1, with TRBD2 matching 10 bases. The CDR3 loop spans 15 amino acids. V was pared by 3 bases and J by 9 bases, with 8 bases of the junction left unmatched. CDR1 is LNHDA and CDR2 is SQIVND in the germline V gene (reference sequence). Filled out from reference TRBV19 and TRBJ2-1, the complete variable domain reads DGGITQSPKYLFRKEGQNVTLSCEQNLNHDAMYWYRQDPGQGLRLIYYSQIVNDFQKGDIAEGYSVSREKKESFPLTVTSAQKNPTAFYLCASSMRAGGPIEQFFGPGTRLTVL.

This clone was picked up one time. The V call is TRBV14, the J call TRBJ2-1; TRBD2 matches 7 bases. Trimming cost V 1 base and J 6 bases; bases outside gene matches: 3. This CDR3 comprises 14 residues. The V gene's germline CDR1 is SGHDN and CDR2 FVKESK. The CDR3 region has the DNA TGTGCCAGCAGCCAAGGAGGGAGGGCCAATGAGCAGTTCTTC. It encodes CASSQGGRANEQFF.

V gene TRBV5-5 combines with J gene TRBJ2-3; D may be TRBD2 (5 bases). V shed 0 bases and J shed 2 bases, with 13 bases lying between them. CDR3 length: 16 residues. Germline V gene lookup returns CDR1 SGHKS and CDR2 YYEKEE (reference sequence). The CDR3 DNA follows: TGTGCCAGCAGCTTGGTCTCTACCGGGAACACAGATACGCAGTATTTT. This translates into CASSLVSTGNTDTQYF. The entire variable domain, with the rest obtained from reference TRBV5-5 and TRBJ2-3, is as follows: DAGVTQSPTHLIKTRGQQVTLRCSPISGHKSVSWYQQVLGQGPQFIFQYYEKEERGRGNFPDRFSARQFPNYSSELNVNALLLGDSALYLCASSLVSTGNTDTQYFGPGTRLTVL.

The J gene is TRBJ2-1, the V gene TRBV6-1; weak D call: TRBD2 (6 bases). The CDR3 is 13 residues long. Trimming removed 6 bases at V and 9 bases at J, with 15 bases between. In germline, CDR1 is MNHNS, CDR2 SASEGT. The CDR3 region has the DNA TGTGCCAGCAGCGAGGCCGGACTACTTGAGCAGTTCTTC. It translates to CASSEAGLLEQFF.

This clone has just one count. The V call is TRBV2, the J call TRBJ1-2, with D maybe TRBD1 (6 bases). Germline assignment: CDR1 SNHLY and CDR2 FYNNEI. This CDR3 is built from 13 residues. Trimming removed 0 bases from V and 4 bases from J, with 6 bases in between. CDR3 coding DNA: TGTGCCAGCAGTGAAGCGGGGGCCTATGGCTACACCTTC. Encoded protein: CASSEAGAYGYTF.

This clone is termed medium-sized (0.01 to 0.1%). J is TRBJ1-5 and V is TRBV19, with 9 positions matching TRBD1. The trim removed 5 bases at V and 6 bases at J, leaving 5 bases unmatched. Germline V gene sequence: CDR1 LNHDA, CDR2 SQIVND (reference sequence). This CDR3 contains 14 residues. CDR3 sequence reads: CASSQQGAGQPQHF. CDR3 DNA sequence: TGTGCCAGTAGTCAACAGGGGGCCGGTCAGCCCCAGCATTTT.